The clone carrying this T cell receptor (beta chain) has only a few counts. The germline V gene encodes CDR1 ENHRY and CDR2 SYGVKD. The V segment lost 6 bases and the J segment 4 bases; nucleotides outside the gene matches: 4. The CDR3 loop spans 14 amino acids. The second PCR ran about 6 to 11 cycles with a sample-barcoded 5' primer and J-beta primers. MiXCR, applied by TCRdb to the 5' RACE reads, yields one record per CDR3 protein. The sample yields 1.2 million to 1.5 million distinct CDR3 sequences, 40% to 50% seen once. These data belong to a study of blood T cells in healthy people across ages. Study in general: With template switching, about one barcoded beta molecule was captured per two T cells.

PBMCs numbering at least 6 million were isolated per sample. A minimum of 5 micrograms of total RNA was extracted per sample. The V call is TRBV10-3, the J call TRBJ2-3; 10 nucleotides align to TRBD2. Sequenced sample: blood. The receptor was derived from a woman aged 18-29 years in good health. As DNA, the CDR3 is TGTGCCATCAGGAGCGGGGGGGGAGCAGATACGCAGTATTTT. It translates to CAIRSGGGADTQYF.